This record covers a single TCR beta chain. RNA transcripts were the source from which TCR beta CDR3 regions were amplified. First-round RT-PCR relied on HTBI primers, and a second-round multiplex PCR came next. TCRdb recomputed calls from the multiplex PCR reads with MiXCR, one row per CDR3 protein. Among hundreds of thousands of distinct CDR3 sequences listed, about 41% were seen once. V lost 3 bases, J lost 7 bases, and 5 bases lay in between. Germline V gene data show CDR1 as KGHDR and CDR2 as SFDVKD. The CDR3 covers 12 residues. The data originate from a study of Graves' ophthalmopathy and Graves' hyperthyroidism. Patients were left out if they had other autoimmune diseases, uncontrolled infections, pregnancy or lactation.

The sequence was obtained from an adult man with Graves' ophthalmopathy. V and J are TRBV24-1 and TRBJ2-2; D gene ambiguous. Input material: peripheral blood. This CDR3 reads CATSDGSGELFF. The CDR3 coding sequence is TGTGCCACCAGTGATGGTAGCGGGGAGCTGTTTTTT.